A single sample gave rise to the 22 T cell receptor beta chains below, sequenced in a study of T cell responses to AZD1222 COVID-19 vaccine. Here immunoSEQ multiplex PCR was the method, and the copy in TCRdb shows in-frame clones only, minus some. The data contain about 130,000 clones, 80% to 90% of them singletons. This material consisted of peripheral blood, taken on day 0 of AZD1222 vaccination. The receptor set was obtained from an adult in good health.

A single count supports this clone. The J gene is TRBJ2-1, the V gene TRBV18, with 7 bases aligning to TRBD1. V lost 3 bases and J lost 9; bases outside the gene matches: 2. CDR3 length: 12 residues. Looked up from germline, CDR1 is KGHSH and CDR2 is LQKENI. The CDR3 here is CASSPDRAEQFF. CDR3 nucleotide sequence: TGTGCCAGCTCACCCGACAGGGCTGAGCAGTTCTTC.

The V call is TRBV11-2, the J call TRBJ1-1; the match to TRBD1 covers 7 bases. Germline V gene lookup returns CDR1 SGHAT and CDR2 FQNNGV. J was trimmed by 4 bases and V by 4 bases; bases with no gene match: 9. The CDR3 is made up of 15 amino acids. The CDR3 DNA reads TGTGCCAGCAGCTCCATGACAGGGCGCGGCACTGAAGCTTTCTTT. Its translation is CASSSMTGRGTEAFF.

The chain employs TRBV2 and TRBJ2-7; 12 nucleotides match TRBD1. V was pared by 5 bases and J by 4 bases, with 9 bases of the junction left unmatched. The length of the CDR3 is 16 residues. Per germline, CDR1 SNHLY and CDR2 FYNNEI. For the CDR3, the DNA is TGTGCCAGCAGTCAAACCGGGACAGGGGGCGGTTACGAGCAGTACTTC. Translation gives CASSQTGTGGGYEQYF.

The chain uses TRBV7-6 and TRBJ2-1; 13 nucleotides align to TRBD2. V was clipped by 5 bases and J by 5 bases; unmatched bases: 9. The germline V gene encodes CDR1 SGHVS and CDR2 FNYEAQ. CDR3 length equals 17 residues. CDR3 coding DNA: TGTGCCAGCAGCCCACCCCGACTAGCGGGGGGCCACAATGAGCAGTTCTTC. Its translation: CASSPPRLAGGHNEQFF. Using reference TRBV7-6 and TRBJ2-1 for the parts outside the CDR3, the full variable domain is GAGVSQSPRYKVTKRGQDVALRCDPISGHVSLYWYRQALGQGPEFLTYFNYEAQQDKSGLPNDRFSAERPEGSISTLTIQRTEQRDSAMYRCASSPPRLAGGHNEQFFGPGTRLTVL.

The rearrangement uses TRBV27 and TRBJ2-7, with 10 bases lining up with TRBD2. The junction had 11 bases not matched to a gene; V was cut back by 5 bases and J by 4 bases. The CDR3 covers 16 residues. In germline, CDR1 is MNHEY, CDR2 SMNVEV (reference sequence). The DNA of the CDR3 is TGTGCCAGCAGTCCCCTGGGGCTAGCGGGAGTTTACGAGCAGTACTTC. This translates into CASSPLGLAGVYEQYF.

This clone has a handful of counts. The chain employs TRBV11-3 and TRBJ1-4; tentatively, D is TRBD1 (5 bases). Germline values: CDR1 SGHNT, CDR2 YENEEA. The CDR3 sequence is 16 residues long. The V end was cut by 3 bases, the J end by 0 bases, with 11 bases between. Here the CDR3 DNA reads TGTGCCAGCAGCTTGGGGGGTGATGCAACTAATGAAAAACTGTTTTTT. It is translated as CASSLGGDATNEKLFF.

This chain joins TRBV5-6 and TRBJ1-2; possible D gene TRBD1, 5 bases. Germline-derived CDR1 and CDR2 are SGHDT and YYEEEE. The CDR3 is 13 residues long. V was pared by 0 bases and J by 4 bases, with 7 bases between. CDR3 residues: CASSLDQGYGYTF. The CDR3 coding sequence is TGTGCCAGCAGCTTGGACCAGGGCTATGGCTACACCTTC.

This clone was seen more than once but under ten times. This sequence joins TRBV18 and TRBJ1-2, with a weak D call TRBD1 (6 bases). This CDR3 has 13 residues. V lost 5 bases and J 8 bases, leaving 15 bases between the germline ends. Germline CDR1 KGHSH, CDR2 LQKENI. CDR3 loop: CASSSGTRGGYTF. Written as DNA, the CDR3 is TGTGCCAGCTCATCCGGGACAAGGGGCGGCTACACCTTC.

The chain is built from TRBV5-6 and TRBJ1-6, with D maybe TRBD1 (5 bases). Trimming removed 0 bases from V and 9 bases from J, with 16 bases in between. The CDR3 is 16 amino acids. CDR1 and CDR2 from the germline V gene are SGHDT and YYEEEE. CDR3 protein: CASSLDSGAWTSPLHF. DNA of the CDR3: TGTGCCAGCAGCTTGGATAGTGGGGCCTGGACTTCACCCCTCCACTTT.

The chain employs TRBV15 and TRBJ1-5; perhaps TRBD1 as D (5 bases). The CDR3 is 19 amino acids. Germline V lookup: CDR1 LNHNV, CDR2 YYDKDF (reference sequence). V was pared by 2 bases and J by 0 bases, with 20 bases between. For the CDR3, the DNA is TGTGCCACCAGCAGACTTCCCCGGGGCCCGGAGTATAGCAATCAGCCCCAGCATTTT. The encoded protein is CATSRLPRGPEYSNQPQHF.

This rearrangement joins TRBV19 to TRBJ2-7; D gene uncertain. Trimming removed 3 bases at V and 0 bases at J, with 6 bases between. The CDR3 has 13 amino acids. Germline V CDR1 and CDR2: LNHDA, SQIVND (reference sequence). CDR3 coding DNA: TGTGCCAGTAGTATGTCGGTCTCCTACGAGCAGTACTTC. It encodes CASSMSVSYEQYF.

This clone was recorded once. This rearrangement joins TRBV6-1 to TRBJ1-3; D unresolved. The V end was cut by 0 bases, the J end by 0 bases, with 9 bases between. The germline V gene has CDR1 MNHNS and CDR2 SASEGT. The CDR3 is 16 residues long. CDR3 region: CASSEAGWGSGNTIYF. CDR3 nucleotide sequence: TGTGCCAGCAGTGAAGCAGGGTGGGGCTCTGGAAACACCATATATTTT.

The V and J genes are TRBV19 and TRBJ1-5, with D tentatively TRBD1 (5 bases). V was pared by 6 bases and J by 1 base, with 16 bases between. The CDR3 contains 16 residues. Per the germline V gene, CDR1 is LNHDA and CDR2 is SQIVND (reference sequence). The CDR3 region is CASRPSGAYSNQPQHF. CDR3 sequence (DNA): TGTGCCAGTAGACCCTCCGGGGCGTACAGCAATCAGCCCCAGCATTTT.

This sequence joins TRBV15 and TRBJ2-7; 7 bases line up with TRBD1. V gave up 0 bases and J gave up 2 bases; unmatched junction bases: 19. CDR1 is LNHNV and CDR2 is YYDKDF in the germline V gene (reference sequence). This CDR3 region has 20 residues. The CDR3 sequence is CATSRDRWGQSDGPAYEQYF. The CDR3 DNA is TGTGCCACCAGCAGAGATAGGTGGGGACAGTCCGACGGGCCCGCCTACGAGCAGTACTTC.

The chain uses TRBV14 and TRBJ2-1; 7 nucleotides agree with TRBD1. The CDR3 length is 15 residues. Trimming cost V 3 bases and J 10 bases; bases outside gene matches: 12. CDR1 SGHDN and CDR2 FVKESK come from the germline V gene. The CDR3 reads CASSHERGRSLEQFF. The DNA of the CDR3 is TGTGCCAGCAGCCATGAGAGGGGGCGATCCTTGGAGCAGTTCTTC.

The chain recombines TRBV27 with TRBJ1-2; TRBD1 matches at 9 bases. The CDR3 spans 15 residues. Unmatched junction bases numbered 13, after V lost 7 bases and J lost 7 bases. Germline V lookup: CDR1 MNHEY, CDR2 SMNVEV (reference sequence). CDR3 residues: CASTLDPGTGFGYTF. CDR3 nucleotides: TGTGCCAGCACCTTAGACCCCGGGACAGGGTTTGGCTACACCTTC.

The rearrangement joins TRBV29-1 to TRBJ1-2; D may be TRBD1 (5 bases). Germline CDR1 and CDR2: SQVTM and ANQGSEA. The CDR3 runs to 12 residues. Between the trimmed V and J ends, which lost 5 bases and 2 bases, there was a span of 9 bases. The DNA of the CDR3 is TGCAGCGTTCCGGGACGAAACTATGGCTACACCTTC. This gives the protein CSVPGRNYGYTF.

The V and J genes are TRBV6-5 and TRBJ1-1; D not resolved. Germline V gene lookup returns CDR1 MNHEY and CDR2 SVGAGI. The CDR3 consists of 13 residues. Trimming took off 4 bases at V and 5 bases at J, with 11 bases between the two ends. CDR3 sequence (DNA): TGTGCCAGCAGTTCCACGGACGGGACTGAAGCTTTCTTT. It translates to CASSSTDGTEAFF.

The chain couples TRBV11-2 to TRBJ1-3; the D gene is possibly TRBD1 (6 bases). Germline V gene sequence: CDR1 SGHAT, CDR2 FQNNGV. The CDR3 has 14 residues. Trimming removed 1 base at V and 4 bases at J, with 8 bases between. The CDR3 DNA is TGTGCCAGCAGCTTAGGGGGGGCCGGAAACACCATATATTTT. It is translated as CASSLGGAGNTIYF.

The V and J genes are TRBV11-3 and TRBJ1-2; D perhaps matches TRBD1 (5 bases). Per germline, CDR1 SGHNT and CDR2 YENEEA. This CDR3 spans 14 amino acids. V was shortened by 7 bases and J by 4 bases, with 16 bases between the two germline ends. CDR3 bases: TGTGCCAGCACCCCCGGGGGTCGAGCCTATGGCTACACCTTC. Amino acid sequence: CASTPGGRAYGYTF.

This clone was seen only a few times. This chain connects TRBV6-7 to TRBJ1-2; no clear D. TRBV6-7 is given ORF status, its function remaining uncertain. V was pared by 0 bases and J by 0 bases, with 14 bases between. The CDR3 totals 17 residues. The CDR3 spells CASSYSKAVLANYGYTF. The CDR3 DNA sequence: TGTGCCAGCAGTTACTCGAAGGCAGTTTTAGCTAACTATGGCTACACCTTC.

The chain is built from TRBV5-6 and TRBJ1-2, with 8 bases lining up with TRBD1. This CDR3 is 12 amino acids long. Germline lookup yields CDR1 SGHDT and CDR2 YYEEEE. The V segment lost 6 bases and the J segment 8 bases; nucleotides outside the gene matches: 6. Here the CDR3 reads CASKGQGSGYTF. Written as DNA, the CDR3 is TGTGCCAGCAAAGGACAGGGAAGCGGCTACACCTTC.